The 28 T cell receptor beta chains below come from one sample, sequenced in a study of cytomegalovirus exposure and HLA in healthy donors. The primer mix had 60 Vbeta and 13 Jbeta primers. Clones were sequenced by immunoSEQ multiplex PCR, and TCRdb holds only the in-frame ones, with some missing. Here the sample spans over 200,000 clones, more than 75% being singletons. Sample: PBMCs. These receptors all stem from a woman between 40 and 55 years old in good health and CMV-seropositive.

V gene TRBV5-5 combines with J gene TRBJ2-7, with TRBD2 identical over 7 bases. The CDR3 length is 15 residues. V dropped 4 bases and J dropped 0; count of bases not matched to a gene: 7. Germline assignment: CDR1 SGHKS and CDR2 YYEKEE (reference sequence). CDR3 sequence (DNA): TGTGCCAGCAGCCGTAGCGGGTGGAGCTCCTACGAGCAGTACTTC. It is translated as CASSRSGWSSYEQYF. Combining the CDR3 with reference TRBV5-5 and TRBJ2-7 gives the whole variable domain DAGVTQSPTHLIKTRGQQVTLRCSPISGHKSVSWYQQVLGQGPQFIFQYYEKEERGRGNFPDRFSARQFPNYSSELNVNALLLGDSALYLCASSRSGWSSYEQYFGPGTRLTVT.

The chain combines TRBV19 with TRBJ1-5, with 7 nucleotides matching TRBD1. Per germline, CDR1 LNHDA and CDR2 SQIVND (reference sequence). The CDR3 totals 15 residues. Trimming removed 5 bases from V and 2 bases from J; junction bases left unmatched: 6. The DNA of the CDR3 is TGTGCCAGTAGTTCCGGAGACAGGGGCAATCAGCCCCAGCATTTT. This codes for CASSSGDRGNQPQHF.

The J gene is TRBJ1-1, the V gene TRBV7-9; 7 bases are shared with TRBD1. This CDR3 region has 13 residues. Looked up from germline, CDR1 is SEHNR and CDR2 is FQNEAQ (reference sequence). V trimming: 5 bases; J trimming: 4 bases; junction bases outside the gene matches: 4. The CDR3 region has the DNA TGTGCCAGCAGCGGACAGGCTGGCACTGAAGCTTTCTTT. The encoded protein is CASSGQAGTEAFF. Based on the CDR3 plus reference TRBV7-9 and TRBJ1-1, the full variable domain is DTGVSQNPRHKITKRGQNVTFRCDPISEHNRLYWYRQTLGQGPEFLTYFQNEAQLEKSRLLSDRFSAERPKGSFSTLEIQRTEQGDSAMYLCASSGQAGTEAFFGQGTRLTVV.

In its sample, this clone was seen a few times. V gene TRBV9 combines with J gene TRBJ2-1, with TRBD1 as a possible D gene (6 bases). The germline V gene encodes CDR1 SGDLS and CDR2 YYNGEE. The CDR3 runs 15 residues. V lost 0 bases and J 7 bases, leaving 14 bases between the germline ends. The CDR3 sequence: CASSVAGVTLNEQFF. The CDR3 region has the DNA TGTGCCAGCAGCGTAGCAGGGGTGACCTTGAATGAGCAGTTCTTC.

This clone was found a few times. V and J are TRBV4-2 and TRBJ1-4, with D perhaps TRBD1 (5 bases). The germline V gene encodes CDR1 LGHNA and CDR2 YNFKEQ. This CDR3 has 17 amino acids. With 1 base removed from V and 11 bases from J, the gap between germline ends came to 23 bases. The DNA for the CDR3 is TGTGCCAGCAGCCAAGCATTGAACAACCAGGGTAAAGGGAAACTGTTTTTT. Translated, it gives CASSQALNNQGKGKLFF.

This chain connects TRBV11-2 to TRBJ2-5, with 7 bases that match TRBD1. With the DNA end fitting TRBJ2-7 better, the J assignment may be wrong. Germline CDR1 is SGHAT and CDR2 is FQNNGV. The CDR3 is 15 residues long. This CDR3 is CASSQPTTGNYEQYF. The CDR3 DNA is TGTGCCAGCAGCCAACCGACGACAGGGAACTACGAGCAGTACTTC.

This chain joins TRBV5-5 and TRBJ1-3; D is unresolved. Deletions cut 0 bases from V and 0 bases from J, with 7 bases between. This CDR3 is built from 15 residues. CDR1 and CDR2 from the germline V gene are SGHKS and YYEKEE (reference sequence). The CDR3 protein is CASSLAGSSGNTIYF. The CDR3 DNA reads TGTGCCAGCAGCTTGGCCGGGTCCTCTGGAAACACCATATATTTT.

The rearrangement uses TRBV9 and TRBJ1-6; D call uncertain. This CDR3 is 12 amino acids long. The V gene's germline CDR1 is SGDLS and CDR2 YYNGEE. Trimming removed 0 bases from V and 14 bases from J, with 9 bases in between. CDR3 coding DNA: TGTGCCAGCAGCGTAGTGGGTCGGGCCCTCCACTTT. It translates to CASSVVGRALHF.

CDR3 nucleotide sequence: TGTGCCAGCTCAGACAGGTTCAATGAAAAACTGTTTTTT. Translated, it gives CASSDRFNEKLFF. The chain couples TRBV18 to TRBJ1-4, with TRBD1 as a possible D gene (6 bases). The ends were cut back, 5 bases at V and 5 bases at J, with 9 bases in the middle. CDR3 length equals 13 residues. Germline values: CDR1 KGHSH, CDR2 LQKENI.

The rearrangement uses TRBV6-6 and TRBJ1-4; 7 positions agree with TRBD1. Germline V gene lookup returns CDR1 MNHNY and CDR2 SVGAGI (reference sequence). This CDR3 has 15 amino acids. V trimming: 0 bases; J trimming: 7 bases; junction bases outside the gene matches: 5. CDR3 sequence reads: CASSYSGQVGEKLFF. In DNA form, the CDR3 reads TGTGCCAGCAGTTACTCCGGACAGGTTGGTGAAAAACTGTTTTTT.

The chain employs TRBV30 and TRBJ2-3, with D possibly being TRBD2 (7 bases). CDR1 and CDR2 from the germline V gene are GTSNPN and SVGIG (reference sequence). The CDR3 spans 14 residues. The germline V and J ends were trimmed by 4 bases and 7 bases, with 18 bases remaining between them. DNA for the CDR3: TGTGCCTGGATGGGGGGGGCGCTCGTTAATACGCAGTATTTT. Protein sequence: CAWMGGALVNTQYF.

The CDR3 region is CASSFGGNTGELFF. The CDR3, as DNA: TGTGCCAGCAGCTTCGGCGGGAACACCGGGGAGCTGTTTTTT. The chain uses TRBV7-2 and TRBJ2-2; D gene ambiguous. CDR1 and CDR2 (germline): SGHTA, FQGNSA. V was pared by 3 bases and J by 1 base, with 6 bases between. The CDR3 covers 14 residues.

This chain connects TRBV5-1 to TRBJ1-2, with 7 bases aligning to TRBD1. Trimming cost V 2 bases and J 4 bases; bases outside gene matches: 8. The V gene's germline CDR1 is SGHRS and CDR2 YFSETQ. The length of the CDR3 is 15 residues. The CDR3 here is CASSFSEGAVYGYTF. CDR3 nucleotide sequence: TGCGCCAGCAGCTTTAGTGAGGGGGCGGTCTATGGCTACACCTTC.

This sequence joins TRBV7-8 and TRBJ1-1, with unresolved D. The CDR3 is 11 amino acids. Germline values: CDR1 SGHVS, CDR2 FQNEAQ. The V and J ends lost 8 bases and 0 bases respectively, with 4 bases between them. The chain's CDR3 is CASALNTEAFF. The CDR3 nucleotides read TGTGCCAGCGCGTTGAACACTGAAGCTTTCTTT.

The rearrangement links TRBV6-5 to TRBJ1-6; D is possibly TRBD1 (6 bases). The CDR3 length is 14 residues. V was cut by 2 bases and J by 9 bases, with 11 bases left in between. CDR1 is MNHEY and CDR2 is SVGAGI in the germline V gene. CDR3 region: CASSYTGSGSPLHF. The CDR3 region has the DNA TGTGCCAGCAGTTACACAGGGTCTGGTTCACCCCTCCACTTT.

The chain couples TRBV5-1 to TRBJ2-5, with D perhaps TRBD2 (6 bases). This CDR3 region has 15 residues. From germline, CDR1 is SGHRS and CDR2 YFSETQ. V gave up 0 bases and J gave up 2 bases, with 11 bases separating them. The CDR3 sequence is CASSLGSGAQETQYF. In DNA form, the CDR3 reads TGCGCCAGCAGCTTGGGTAGCGGAGCTCAAGAGACCCAGTACTTC.

The V call is TRBV5-1, the J call TRBJ2-5, with TRBD1 identical over 8 bases. Trimming took 1 base from V and 5 from J; bases not matched to a gene: 7. Germline values: CDR1 SGHRS, CDR2 YFSETQ. The CDR3 contains 15 residues. The CDR3 DNA is TGCGCCAGCAGCTTGATTCCGGACAGGGTGGAGACCCAGTACTTC. Encoded protein: CASSLIPDRVETQYF.

This clone was seen a few times. The genes are TRBV11-2 and TRBJ1-4; D may be TRBD1 (5 bases). CDR1 is SGHAT, CDR2 FQNNGV, per germline. The CDR3 is 11 residues long. V lost 6 bases and J 15 bases, leaving 14 bases between the germline ends. DNA for the CDR3: TGTGCCAGCAGGCTCAGGGTAGAGTTGTTTTTT. This encodes CASRLRVELFF.

This rearrangement joins TRBV2 to TRBJ1-2; 8 bases line up with TRBD1. From germline, CDR1 is SNHLY and CDR2 FYNNEI. V shed 5 bases and J 5 bases; nucleotides not matched to a gene: 10. The CDR3 loop spans 15 amino acids. The CDR3 reads CASSQGTGDVYGYTF. As DNA, the CDR3 is TGTGCCAGCAGTCAAGGGACAGGCGATGTTTATGGCTACACCTTC.

The gene calls are TRBV6-1 and TRBJ1-2; no clear D gene. The germline gives CDR1 MNHNS, CDR2 SASEGT. This CDR3 comprises 12 residues. Trimming shortened V by 1 base and J by 9 bases, and 9 bases separated the two germline ends. The CDR3 loop reads CASSEVESSYTF. The CDR3 bases are TGTGCCAGCAGTGAAGTTGAGTCCAGCTACACCTTC.

The chain employs TRBV7-9 and TRBJ1-3; tentative D call: TRBD1 (6 bases). V dropped 0 bases and J dropped 1 base, with 7 bases sitting between them. The CDR3 is 15 residues long. Per germline, CDR1 SEHNR and CDR2 FQNEAQ (reference sequence). The CDR3 DNA reads as TGTGCCAGCAGCTTAGCCACAGGGTCTGGAAACACCATATATTTT. Residues: CASSLATGSGNTIYF.

This clone was counted a single time. This chain connects TRBV4-3 to TRBJ2-3; maybe TRBD2 (6 bases). Looked up from germline, CDR1 is LGHNA and CDR2 is YSLEER. The CDR3 totals 16 residues. V dropped 0 bases and J dropped 2 bases, with 12 bases sitting between them. CDR3 coding DNA: TGCGCCAGCAGCCAAGATGGCGGGGTCAACACAGATACGCAGTATTTT. Protein: CASSQDGGVNTDTQYF.

V is TRBV7-2 and J is TRBJ2-5; the D gene is possibly TRBD2 (5 bases). Matching the DNA end better, TRBJ2-7 makes the J call doubtful. CDR1 and CDR2 from the germline V gene are SGHTA and FQGNSA. The CDR3 loop spans 13 amino acids. CDR3 bases: TGTGCCAGCAGCCCCGGACTGACCGGCGAGCAGTACTTC. Encoded protein: CASSPGLTGEQYF.

CDR3 residues: CAISEEVRNTEAFF. CDR3 DNA: TGTGCCATCAGTGAGGAAGTCAGGAACACTGAAGCTTTCTTT. This chain joins TRBV10-3 and TRBJ1-1, with D unclear. Trimming took off 2 bases at V and 1 base at J, with 8 bases between the two ends. This CDR3 comprises 14 residues. CDR1 ENHRY and CDR2 SYGVKD come from the germline V gene.

The table lists this clone with a count of one. J is TRBJ1-1 and V is TRBV9; 7 bases are a match to TRBD1. In germline, CDR1 is SGDLS, CDR2 YYNGEE. This CDR3 has 17 amino acids. Unmatched junction bases numbered 12, after V lost 3 bases and J lost 1 base. CDR3 in amino acids: CASSAQGREIWNTEAFF. CDR3 sequence (DNA): TGTGCCAGCAGCGCACAGGGGCGCGAGATATGGAACACTGAAGCTTTCTTT.

This chain connects TRBV5-4 to TRBJ2-1; 8 positions agree with TRBD1. V lost 4 bases and J lost 2; bases outside the gene matches: 5. The CDR3 extends over 15 amino acids. CDR1 is SGHNT and CDR2 is YYREEE in the germline V gene (reference sequence). The CDR3 loop reads CASSVGQGPYNEQFF. CDR3 DNA: TGTGCCAGCAGCGTCGGACAGGGCCCCTACAATGAGCAGTTCTTC.

The rearrangement joins TRBV6-4 to TRBJ2-2; D is unresolved. This CDR3 contains 16 residues. Trimming removed 0 bases at V and 0 bases at J, with 8 bases between. Germline CDR1 and CDR2: MRHNA and SNTAGT. DNA of the CDR3: TGTGCCAGCAGTGACTCCTGGCAGGCGAACACCGGGGAGCTGTTTTTT. Translated: CASSDSWQANTGELFF.

This clone was recorded once. The junction differs from germline at one of its ends, possibly a read error. Other DNA sequences from this sample encode an identical CDR3 as well. This sequence joins TRBV2 and TRBJ2-2; D perhaps matches TRBD1 (6 bases). CDR3 size: 15 residues. CDR1 and CDR2 (germline): SNHLY, FYNNEI. CDR3 protein: CASRSQGTNTGELFF. CDR3 nucleotides: TGTGCCAGCAGGAGTCAGGGGACGAACACCGGGGAGCTGTTCTTT.